This is a list of T cell receptor beta chains from one sample in a study of blood T cells in healthy people across ages. TCRdb re-called the 5' RACE reads with MiXCR, one entry per CDR3 protein. The table has more than 800,000 distinct CDR3 sequences, 25% to 30% seen once. The sample comprised blood. These receptors originate from a woman of 80 years or more in good health. Both conserved end residues are trimmed from each CDR3.

J,V,CDR3
TRBJ1-2,TRBV12-3/TRBV12-4,ASSPGTDNYGYT
TRBJ1-1,TRBV4-2,ASSQGTGQYTEAF
TRBJ2-3,TRBV3-1,ASSPETLSTDTQY
TRBJ2-3,TRBV12-3/TRBV12-4,ASSLFGKDTQY
TRBJ2-7,TRBV11-2,ASSPQRGGVPYEQY
TRBJ2-7,TRBV12-3/TRBV12-4,ASGDSNSCYEQY
TRBJ2-3,TRBV5-1,ASSLAENTDTQY
TRBJ1-6,TRBV7-2,ASSLVAAYLNSPLH
TRBJ2-1,TRBV10-1,ASSRDITTYNEQF
TRBJ2-7,TRBV20-1,SARGGTSGYEQY
TRBJ2-7,TRBV7-2,ASSLAYDSYEQY
TRBJ2-1,TRBV20-1,SASGTSGANEQF
TRBJ2-7,TRBV5-1,ASSAQGGLWDEQY
TRBJ2-6,TRBV25-1,ASSESWGGSGANVLT
TRBJ2-7,TRBV7-2,ASSSSSGGTYEQY
TRBJ2-4,TRBV28,ASSRGSPLAKNIQY
TRBJ2-3,TRBV7-2,ASSSPTSGGRY
TRBJ2-5,TRBV6-2/TRBV6-3,ASSYWGVQETQY
TRBJ2-3,TRBV27,ASSLSHLGTDAQY
TRBJ2-2,TRBV12-3/TRBV12-4,ASSLRDAGELF
TRBJ2-5,TRBV7-2,ASSLRWAAVEGRRETQY
TRBJ1-5,TRBV30,AWSVRNLRNQPQH
TRBJ2-7,TRBV2,ASAGGVSEQY
TRBJ1-3,TRBV14,ASSPGSSGNTIY
TRBJ2-7,TRBV5-1,ASSLANIVQASSYEQY
TRBJ1-1,TRBV15,ATSRDREGTEAF
TRBJ2-5,TRBV7-6,ASSLSRRETQY
TRBJ2-1,TRBV6-5,ASSYRGPAGGPYNEQF
TRBJ2-7,TRBV18,ASSLWTDHPYEQY
TRBJ2-1,TRBV6-2/TRBV6-3,ASRSHGNNEQF
TRBJ1-1,TRBV7-2,ASSLAREIMTEAF
TRBJ2-3,TRBV20-1,SARRSGGAGDTQY
TRBJ2-3,TRBV7-8,ASSFSGAGGNADTQY
TRBJ1-3,TRBV3-1,ASSQETRASGNTIY
TRBJ2-1,TRBV4-3,ASSQGSSGGAWEQF
TRBJ2-7,TRBV7-2,ASSSLGAPSEQY
TRBJ2-7,TRBV5-5,ASSAPGQGMYEQY
TRBJ2-6,TRBV6-2/TRBV6-3,ASSARDKYSGANVLT
TRBJ2-5,TRBV5-1,ASSRQGDNNEQY
-,TRBV29-1,SVVTGRYEQY
-,TRBV20-1,SARYWTNEQY
TRBJ1-1,TRBV7-9,ASSLRTAEAF